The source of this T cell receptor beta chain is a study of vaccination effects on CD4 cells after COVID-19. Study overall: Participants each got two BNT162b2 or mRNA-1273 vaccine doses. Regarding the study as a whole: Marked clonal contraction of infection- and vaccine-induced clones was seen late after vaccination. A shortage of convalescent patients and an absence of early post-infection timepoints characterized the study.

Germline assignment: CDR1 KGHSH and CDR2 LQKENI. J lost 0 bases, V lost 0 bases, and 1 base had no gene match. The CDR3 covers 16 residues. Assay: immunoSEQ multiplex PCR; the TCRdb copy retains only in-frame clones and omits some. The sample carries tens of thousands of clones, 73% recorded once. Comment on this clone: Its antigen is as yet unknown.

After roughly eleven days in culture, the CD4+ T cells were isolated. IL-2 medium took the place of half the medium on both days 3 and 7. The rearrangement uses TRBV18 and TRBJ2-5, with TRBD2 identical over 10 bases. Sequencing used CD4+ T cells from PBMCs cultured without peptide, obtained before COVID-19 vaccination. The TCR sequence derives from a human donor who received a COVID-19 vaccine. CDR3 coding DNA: TGTGCCAGCTCACCACCGCTAGCGGGGGACCAAGAGACCCAGTACTTC. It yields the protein CASSPPLAGDQETQYF.